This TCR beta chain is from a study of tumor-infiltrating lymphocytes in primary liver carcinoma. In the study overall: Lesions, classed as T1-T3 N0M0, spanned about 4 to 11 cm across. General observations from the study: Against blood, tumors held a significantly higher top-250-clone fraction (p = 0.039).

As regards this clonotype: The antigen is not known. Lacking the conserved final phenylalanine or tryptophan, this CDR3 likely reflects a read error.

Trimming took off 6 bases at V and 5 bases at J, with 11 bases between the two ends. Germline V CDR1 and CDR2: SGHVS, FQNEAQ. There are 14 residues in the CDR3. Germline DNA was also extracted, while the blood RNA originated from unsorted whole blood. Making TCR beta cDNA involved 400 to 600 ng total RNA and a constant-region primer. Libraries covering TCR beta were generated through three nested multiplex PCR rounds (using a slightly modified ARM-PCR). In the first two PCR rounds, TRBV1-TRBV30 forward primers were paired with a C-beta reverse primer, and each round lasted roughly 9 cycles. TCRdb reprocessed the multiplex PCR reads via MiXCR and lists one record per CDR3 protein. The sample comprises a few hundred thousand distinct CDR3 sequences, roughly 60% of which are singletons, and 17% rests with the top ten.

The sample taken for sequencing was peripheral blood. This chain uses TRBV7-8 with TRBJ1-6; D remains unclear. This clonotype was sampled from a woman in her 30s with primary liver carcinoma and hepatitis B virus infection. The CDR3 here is CASRSEMNNSPLHL. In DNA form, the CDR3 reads TGTGCCAGCAGATCTGAAATGAATAATTCACCCCTCCACTTA.